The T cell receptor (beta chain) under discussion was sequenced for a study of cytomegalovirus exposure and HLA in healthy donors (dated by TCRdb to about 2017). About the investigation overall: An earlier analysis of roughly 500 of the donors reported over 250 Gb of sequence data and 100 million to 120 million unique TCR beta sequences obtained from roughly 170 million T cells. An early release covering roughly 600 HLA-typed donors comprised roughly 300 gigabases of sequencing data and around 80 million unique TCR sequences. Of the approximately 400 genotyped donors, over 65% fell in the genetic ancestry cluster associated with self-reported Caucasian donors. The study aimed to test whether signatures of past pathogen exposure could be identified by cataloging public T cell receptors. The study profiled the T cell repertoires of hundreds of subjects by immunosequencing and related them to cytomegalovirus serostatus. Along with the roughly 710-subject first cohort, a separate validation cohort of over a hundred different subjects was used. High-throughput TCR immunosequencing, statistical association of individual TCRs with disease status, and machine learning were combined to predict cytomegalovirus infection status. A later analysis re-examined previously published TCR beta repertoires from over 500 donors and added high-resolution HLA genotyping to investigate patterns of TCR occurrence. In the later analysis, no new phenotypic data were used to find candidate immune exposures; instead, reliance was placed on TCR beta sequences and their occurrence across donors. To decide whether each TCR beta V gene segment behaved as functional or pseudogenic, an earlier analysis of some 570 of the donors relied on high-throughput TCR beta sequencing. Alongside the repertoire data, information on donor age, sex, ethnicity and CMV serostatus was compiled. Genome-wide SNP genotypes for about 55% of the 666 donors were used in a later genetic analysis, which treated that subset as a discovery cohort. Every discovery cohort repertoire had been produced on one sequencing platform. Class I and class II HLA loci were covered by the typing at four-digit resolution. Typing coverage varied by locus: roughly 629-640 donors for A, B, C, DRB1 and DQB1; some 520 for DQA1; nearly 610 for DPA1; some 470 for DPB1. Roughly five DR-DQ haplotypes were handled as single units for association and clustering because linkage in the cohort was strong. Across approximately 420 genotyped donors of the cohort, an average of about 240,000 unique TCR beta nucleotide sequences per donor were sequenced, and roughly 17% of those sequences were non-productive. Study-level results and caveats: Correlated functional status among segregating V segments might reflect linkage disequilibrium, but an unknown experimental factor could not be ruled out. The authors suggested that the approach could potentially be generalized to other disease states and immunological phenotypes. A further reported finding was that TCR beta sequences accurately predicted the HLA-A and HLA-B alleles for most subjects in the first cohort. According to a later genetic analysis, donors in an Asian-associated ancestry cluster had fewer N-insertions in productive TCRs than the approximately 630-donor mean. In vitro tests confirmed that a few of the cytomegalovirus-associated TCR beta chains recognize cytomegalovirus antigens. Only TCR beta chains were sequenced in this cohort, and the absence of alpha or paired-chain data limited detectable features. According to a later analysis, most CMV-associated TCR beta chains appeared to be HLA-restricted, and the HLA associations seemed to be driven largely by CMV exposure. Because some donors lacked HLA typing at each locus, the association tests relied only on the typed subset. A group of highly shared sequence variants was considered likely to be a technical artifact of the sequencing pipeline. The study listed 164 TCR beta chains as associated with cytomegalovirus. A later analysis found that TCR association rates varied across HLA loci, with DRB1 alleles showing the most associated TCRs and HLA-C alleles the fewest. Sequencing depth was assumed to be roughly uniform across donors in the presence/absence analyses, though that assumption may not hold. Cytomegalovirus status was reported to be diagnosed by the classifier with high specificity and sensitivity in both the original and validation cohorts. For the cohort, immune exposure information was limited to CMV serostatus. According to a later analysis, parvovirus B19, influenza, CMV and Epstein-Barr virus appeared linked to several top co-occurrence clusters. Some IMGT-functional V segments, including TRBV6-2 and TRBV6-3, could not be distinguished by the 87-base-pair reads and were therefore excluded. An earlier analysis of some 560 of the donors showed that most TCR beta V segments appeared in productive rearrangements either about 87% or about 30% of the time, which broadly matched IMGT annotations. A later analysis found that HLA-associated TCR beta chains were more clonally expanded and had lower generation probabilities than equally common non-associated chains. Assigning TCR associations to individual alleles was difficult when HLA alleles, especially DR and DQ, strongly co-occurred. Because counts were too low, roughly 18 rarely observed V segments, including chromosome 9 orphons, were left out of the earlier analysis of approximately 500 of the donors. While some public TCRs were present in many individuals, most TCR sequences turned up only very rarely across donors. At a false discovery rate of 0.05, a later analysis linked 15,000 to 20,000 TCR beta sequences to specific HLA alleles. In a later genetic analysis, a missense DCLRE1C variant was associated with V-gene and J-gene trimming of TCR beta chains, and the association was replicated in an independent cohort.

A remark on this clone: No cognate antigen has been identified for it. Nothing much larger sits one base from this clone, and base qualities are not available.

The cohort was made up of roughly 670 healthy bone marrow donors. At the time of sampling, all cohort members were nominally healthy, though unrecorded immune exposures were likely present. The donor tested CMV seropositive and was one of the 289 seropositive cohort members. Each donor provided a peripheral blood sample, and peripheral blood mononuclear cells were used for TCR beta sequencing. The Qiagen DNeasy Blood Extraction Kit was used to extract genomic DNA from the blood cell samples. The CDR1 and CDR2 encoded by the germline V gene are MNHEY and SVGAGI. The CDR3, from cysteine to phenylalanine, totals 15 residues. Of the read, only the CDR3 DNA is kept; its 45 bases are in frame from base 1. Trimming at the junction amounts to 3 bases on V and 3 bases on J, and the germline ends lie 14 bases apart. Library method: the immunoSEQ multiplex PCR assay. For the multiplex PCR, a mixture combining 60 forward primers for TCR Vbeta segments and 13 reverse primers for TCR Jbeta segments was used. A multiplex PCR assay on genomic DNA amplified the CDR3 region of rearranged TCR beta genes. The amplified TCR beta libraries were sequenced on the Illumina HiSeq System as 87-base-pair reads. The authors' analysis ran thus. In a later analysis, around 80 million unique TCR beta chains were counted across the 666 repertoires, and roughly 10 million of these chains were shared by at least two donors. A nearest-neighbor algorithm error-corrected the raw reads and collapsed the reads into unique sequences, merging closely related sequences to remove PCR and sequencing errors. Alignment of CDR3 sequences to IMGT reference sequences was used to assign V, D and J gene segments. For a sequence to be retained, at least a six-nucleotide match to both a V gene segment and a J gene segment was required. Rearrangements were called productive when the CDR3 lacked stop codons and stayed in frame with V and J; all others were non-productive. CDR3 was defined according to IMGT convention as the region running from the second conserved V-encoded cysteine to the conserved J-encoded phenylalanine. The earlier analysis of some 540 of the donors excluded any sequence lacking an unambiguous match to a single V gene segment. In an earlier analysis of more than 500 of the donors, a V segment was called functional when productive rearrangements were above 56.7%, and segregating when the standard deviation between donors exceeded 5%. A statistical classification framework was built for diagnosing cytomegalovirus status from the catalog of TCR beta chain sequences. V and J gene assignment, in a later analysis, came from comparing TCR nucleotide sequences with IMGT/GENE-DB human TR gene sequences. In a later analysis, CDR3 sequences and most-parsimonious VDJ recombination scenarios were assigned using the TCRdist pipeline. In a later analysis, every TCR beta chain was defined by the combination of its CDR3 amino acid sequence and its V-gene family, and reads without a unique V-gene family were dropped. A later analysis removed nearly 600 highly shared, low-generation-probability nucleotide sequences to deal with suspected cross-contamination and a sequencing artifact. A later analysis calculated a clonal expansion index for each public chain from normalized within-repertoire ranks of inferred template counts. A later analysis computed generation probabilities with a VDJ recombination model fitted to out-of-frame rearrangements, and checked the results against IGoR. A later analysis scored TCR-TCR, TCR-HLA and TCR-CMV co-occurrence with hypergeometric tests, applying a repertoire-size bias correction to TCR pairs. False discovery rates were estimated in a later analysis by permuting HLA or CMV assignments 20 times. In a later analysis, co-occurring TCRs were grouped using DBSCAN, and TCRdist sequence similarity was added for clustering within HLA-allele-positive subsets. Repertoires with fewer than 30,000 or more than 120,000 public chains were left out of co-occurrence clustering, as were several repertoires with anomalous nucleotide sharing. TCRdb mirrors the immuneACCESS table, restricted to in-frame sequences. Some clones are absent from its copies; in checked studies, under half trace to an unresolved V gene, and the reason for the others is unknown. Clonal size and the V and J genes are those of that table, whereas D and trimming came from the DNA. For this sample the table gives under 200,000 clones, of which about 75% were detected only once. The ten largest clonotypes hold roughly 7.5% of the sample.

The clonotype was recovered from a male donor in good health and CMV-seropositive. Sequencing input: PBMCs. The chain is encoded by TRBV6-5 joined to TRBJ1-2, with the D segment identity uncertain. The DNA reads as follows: TGTGCCAGCAGTTATGCGGGCTTCGGGGACTATGGCTACACCTTC. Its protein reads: CASSYAGFGDYGYTF.